This T cell receptor (beta chain) is drawn from a study of T cell responses to AZD1222 COVID-19 vaccine. Points from the study as a whole: Recipients of two AZD1222 doses showed rising Spike-specific TCR breadth and depth. Clonal diversity may have been underestimated in mostly white British donors.

Assay: immunoSEQ multiplex PCR; the TCRdb copy retains only in-frame clones and omits some. This sample has roughly 99,000 clones, with around 90% found just once. Germline CDR1 SGDLS, CDR2 YYNGEE. The ends lost 3 bases at V and 3 bases at J; junction bases unmatched: 4. This CDR3 spans 14 amino acids. Note on this clone: Its antigen is not identified.

This rearrangement joins TRBV9 to TRBJ2-3; TRBD2 agrees at 7 bases. The clonotype was recovered from an adult who received the AZD1222 COVID-19 vaccine. Sequences were derived from peripheral blood, sampled 28 days after the second AZD1222 dose. In DNA, the CDR3 is TGTGCCAGCAGCGACGGGGGGTGGACAGATACGCAGTATTTT. Its translation: CASSDGGWTDTQYF.